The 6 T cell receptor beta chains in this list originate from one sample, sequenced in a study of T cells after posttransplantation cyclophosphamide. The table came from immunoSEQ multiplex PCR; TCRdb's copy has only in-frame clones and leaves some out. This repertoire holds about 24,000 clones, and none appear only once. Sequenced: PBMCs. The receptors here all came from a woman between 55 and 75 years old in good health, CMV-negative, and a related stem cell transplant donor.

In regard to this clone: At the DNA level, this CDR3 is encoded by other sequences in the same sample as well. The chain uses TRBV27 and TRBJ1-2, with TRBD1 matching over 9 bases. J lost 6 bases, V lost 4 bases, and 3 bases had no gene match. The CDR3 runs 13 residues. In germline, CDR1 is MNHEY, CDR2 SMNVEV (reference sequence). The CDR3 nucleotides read TGTGCCAGCAGTTCAACAGGGGGCCATGGCTACACCTTC. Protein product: CASSSTGGHGYTF.

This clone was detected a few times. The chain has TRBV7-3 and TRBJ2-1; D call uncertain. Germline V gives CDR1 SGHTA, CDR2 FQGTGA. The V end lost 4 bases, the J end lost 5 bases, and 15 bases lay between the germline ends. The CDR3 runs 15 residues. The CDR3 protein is CASSSLSATHNEQFF. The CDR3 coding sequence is TGTGCCAGCAGCTCTTTGAGCGCGACCCACAATGAGCAGTTCTTC.

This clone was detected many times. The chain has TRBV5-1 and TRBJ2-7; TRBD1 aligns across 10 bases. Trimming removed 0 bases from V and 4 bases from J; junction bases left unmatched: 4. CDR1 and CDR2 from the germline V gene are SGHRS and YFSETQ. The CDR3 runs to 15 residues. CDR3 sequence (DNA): TGCGCCAGCAGCTTGGCCGGACAGGGGGGATACGAGCAGTACTTC. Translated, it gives CASSLAGQGGYEQYF. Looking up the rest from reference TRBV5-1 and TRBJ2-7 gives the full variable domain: KAGVTQTPRYLIKTRGQQVTLSCSPISGHRSVSWYQQTPGQGLQFLFEYFSETQRNKGNFPGRFSGRQFSNSRSEMNVSTLELGDSALYLCASSLAGQGGYEQYFGPGTRLTVT.

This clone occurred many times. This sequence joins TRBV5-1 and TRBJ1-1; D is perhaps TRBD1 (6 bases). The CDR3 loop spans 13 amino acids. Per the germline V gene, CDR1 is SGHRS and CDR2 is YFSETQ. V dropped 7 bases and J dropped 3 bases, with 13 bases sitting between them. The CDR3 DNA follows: TGCGCCAGCGTGGAGGACAGAGACACTGAAGCTTTCTTT. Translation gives CASVEDRDTEAFF.

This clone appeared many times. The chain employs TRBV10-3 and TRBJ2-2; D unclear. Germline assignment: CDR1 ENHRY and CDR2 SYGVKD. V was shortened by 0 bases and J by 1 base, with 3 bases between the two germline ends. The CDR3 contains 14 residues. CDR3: CAISESWNTGELFF. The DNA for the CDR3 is TGTGCCATCAGTGAGTCCTGGAACACCGGGGAGCTGTTTTTT.

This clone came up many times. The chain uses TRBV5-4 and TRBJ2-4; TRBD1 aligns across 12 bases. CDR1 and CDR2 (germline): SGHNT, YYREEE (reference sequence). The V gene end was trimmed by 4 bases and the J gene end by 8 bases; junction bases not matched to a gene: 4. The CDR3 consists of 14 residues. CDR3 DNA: TGTGCCAGCAGCCCCGGGACAGGGGGCCACATTCAGTACTTC. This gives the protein CASSPGTGGHIQYF.